These T cell receptor beta chains were read from a single sample in a study of T cells in Graves' hyperthyroidism and ophthalmopathy. TCRdb independently ran MiXCR on the multiplex PCR reads; one entry per CDR3 protein. The sample carries about 420,000 distinct CDR3 sequences, around 15% recorded once. The sequenced sample was blood. The receptors stem from a young woman with Graves' hyperthyroidism. The CDR3 runs from the conserved cysteine through the conserved F or W. Fields, in order: V gene, D gene, J gene, clone size, CDR3 length, CDR3 protein, CDR3 DNA. The D gene is left open where the match is weak. Expanded clones are given a class, and other clones once, few, many or no size at all.

V: TRBV15; D: TRBD1; J: TRBJ1-2; size: many; length: 15; CDR3: CATSSRDRGLYGYTF; DNA: TGTGCCACCAGCAGTCGAGACAGGGGGCTGTATGGCTACACCTTC
V: TRBV28; D: TRBD1; J: TRBJ2-3; size: NA; length: 16; CDR3: CASSKKGAVHTDTLYF; DNA: TGTGCCAGCAGCAAGAAGGGGGCGGTCCACACAGATACGCTGTATTTT
V: TRBV12-3/TRBV12-4; D: TRBD1; J: TRBJ1-1; size: NA; length: 13; CDR3: CASSFIQGTEAFF; DNA: TGTGCCAGCAGTTTCATACAGGGGACTGAAGCTTTCTTT
V: TRBV30; D: TRBD2; J: TRBJ2-5; size: NA; length: 17; CDR3: CAWSVRGLAGVAETQYF; DNA: TGTGCCTGGAGTGTCCGTGGACTAGCGGGAGTAGCTGAGACCCAGTACTTC
V: TRBV6-1; D: NA; J: TRBJ1-3; size: few; length: 14; CDR3: CASTRRGSRNTIYF; DNA: TGTGCCAGCACCAGACGGGGGTCCCGAAACACCATATATTTT
V: TRBV30; D: NA; J: TRBJ2-2; size: many; length: 14; CDR3: CAWNTGGETGELFF; DNA: TGTGCCTGGAACACTGGTGGGGAGACCGGGGAGCTGTTTTTT
V: TRBV19; D: TRBD2; J: TRBJ2-3; size: few; length: 16; CDR3: CASSIGILAGTDTQYF; DNA: TGTGCCAGTAGTATCGGGATACTAGCGGGCACAGATACGCAGTATTTT
V: TRBV12-5; D: NA; J: TRBJ2-2; size: few; length: 14; CDR3: CASGLSRNTGELFF; DNA: TGTGCTAGTGGTTTGAGCAGGAACACCGGGGAGCTGTTTTTT
V: TRBV7-2; D: TRBD1; J: TRBJ2-7; size: many; length: 14; CDR3: CASSLSGTAYEQYF; DNA: TGTGCCAGCAGCTTATCCGGGACAGCCTACGAGCAGTACTTC
V: TRBV19; D: NA; J: TRBJ2-3; size: NA; length: 15; CDR3: CASSIGRGGTDTQYF; DNA: TGTGCCAGTAGTATAGGGCGGGGAGGCACAGATACGCAGTATTTT
V: TRBV28; D: NA; J: TRBJ2-5; size: many; length: 14; CDR3: CASSFHPYQETQYF; DNA: TGTGCCAGCAGTTTTCACCCGTACCAAGAGACCCAGTACTTC
V: TRBV4-1; D: NA; J: TRBJ1-5; size: NA; length: 15; CDR3: CASSQDWSFVQPQHF; DNA: TGCGCCAGCAGCCAAGACTGGTCATTTGTTCAGCCCCAGCATTTT
V: TRBV11-2; D: TRBD1; J: TRBJ2-7; size: few; length: 16; CDR3: CASSLAGTGGSYEQYF; DNA: TGTGCCAGCAGCTTAGCCGGGACAGGGGGCTCCTACGAGCAGTACTTC
V: TRBV27; D: NA; J: TRBJ1-1; size: few; length: 14; CDR3: CASSWRRLNTEAFF; DNA: TGTGCCAGCAGTTGGAGAAGGTTGAACACTGAAGCTTTCTTT
V: TRBV13; D: NA; J: TRBJ2-5; size: NA; length: 13; CDR3: CASSSKGRETQYF; DNA: TGTGCCAGCAGCTCCAAGGGAAGGGAGACCCAGTACTTC
V: TRBV5-1; D: TRBD1; J: TRBJ2-7; size: once; length: 14; CDR3: CASSFTGGTYEQYF; DNA: TGCGCCAGCAGCTTTACAGGGGGCACCTACGAGCAGTACTTC
V: TRBV7-3; D: TRBD2; J: TRBJ2-1; size: few; length: 15; CDR3: CASSLGTSVKNEQFF; DNA: TGTGCCAGCAGCTTAGGTACTAGCGTGAAGAATGAGCAGTTCTTC
V: TRBV28; D: NA; J: TRBJ1-2; size: many; length: 13; CDR3: CASSLSSRSGYTF; DNA: TGTGCCAGCAGTTTATCATCTAGATCTGGCTACACCTTC
V: TRBV6-1; D: TRBD1; J: TRBJ2-1; size: few; length: 13; CDR3: CASSLQGANEQFF; DNA: TGTGCCAGCAGTTTACAGGGGGCGAATGAGCAGTTCTTC
V: TRBV28; D: NA; J: TRBJ2-7; size: many; length: 14; CDR3: CASSLSFVGAEQYF; DNA: TGTGCCAGCAGTTTATCATTTGTGGGAGCTGAGCAGTACTTC
V: TRBV28; D: TRBD2; J: TRBJ2-3; size: many; length: 15; CDR3: CASSLIGGRDDTQYF; DNA: TGTGCCAGCAGTTTAATTGGCGGGAGGGACGATACGCAGTATTTT
V: TRBV7-9; D: NA; J: TRBJ1-5; size: many; length: 17; CDR3: CASSLAHWTLSNQPQHF; DNA: TGTGCCAGCAGCTTAGCACACTGGACCCTTAGCAATCAGCCCCAGCATTTT
V: TRBV9; D: NA; J: TRBJ2-5; size: many; length: 13; CDR3: CASSVQPFETQYF; DNA: TGTGCCAGCAGCGTACAGCCGTTTGAGACCCAGTACTTC
V: TRBV30; D: NA; J: TRBJ1-6; size: NA; length: 14; CDR3: CAWSVRGSNSPLHF; DNA: TGTGCCTGGAGTGTACGTGGGAGTAATTCACCCCTCCACTTT
V: TRBV11-1; D: TRBD1; J: TRBJ2-5; size: once; length: 16; CDR3: CASSRSLTGLQETQYF; DNA: TGTGCCAGCAGTCGATCGCTGACAGGGCTCCAAGAGACCCAGTACTTC
V: TRBV5-1; D: TRBD2; J: TRBJ2-1; size: many; length: 16; CDR3: CASSFFQREGYNEQFF; DNA: TGCGCCAGCAGCTTTTTCCAGCGGGAGGGATACAATGAGCAGTTCTTC
V: TRBV7-8; D: TRBD1; J: TRBJ2-1; size: few; length: 16; CDR3: CASSLGIETGGSGQFF; DNA: TGTGCCAGCAGCTTAGGAATAGAGACAGGGGGCAGCGGGCAGTTCTTC
V: TRBV6-5; D: NA; J: TRBJ2-1; size: once; length: 17; CDR3: CASSYVGAAGLYNEQFF; DNA: TGTGCCAGCAGTTACGTAGGAGCGGCGGGACTTTACAATGAGCAGTTCTTC
V: TRBV4-1; D: TRBD2; J: TRBJ2-1; size: NA; length: 16; CDR3: CASSQNPTSGNGEQFF; DNA: TGCGCCAGCAGCCAAAACCCGACTAGCGGGAACGGTGAGCAGTTCTTC
V: TRBV7-9; D: NA; J: TRBJ2-1; size: NA; length: 15; CDR3: CASSLRAGSYNGQFF; DNA: TGTGCCAGCAGCTTAAGGGCGGGAAGCTACAATGGGCAGTTCTTC
V: TRBV25-1; D: NA; J: TRBJ1-1; size: NA; length: 16; CDR3: CASTGTSPVGSTEAFF; DNA: TGTGCCAGCACCGGAACTTCCCCGGTAGGTTCCACTGAAGCTTTCTTT
V: TRBV7-2; D: TRBD1; J: TRBJ1-5; size: many; length: 17; CDR3: CASSLSRQGYSNQPQHF; DNA: TGTGCCAGCAGCTTATCTAGACAGGGATATAGCAATCAGCCCCAGCATTTT
V: TRBV18; D: NA; J: TRBJ2-2; size: few; length: 17; CDR3: CASSLTGQGSNTGELFF; DNA: TGTGCCAGCTCCCTCACTGGGCAGGGATCGAACACCGGGGAGCTGTTTTTT
V: TRBV7-2; D: NA; J: TRBJ1-4; size: few; length: 16; CDR3: CASSPLGAGVNEKLFF; DNA: TGTGCCAGCAGCCCCCTAGGAGCAGGGGTTAATGAAAAACTGTTTTTT
V: TRBV25-1; D: NA; J: TRBJ1-1; size: many; length: 15; CDR3: CASSDAGAMNTEAFF; DNA: TGTGCCAGCAGTGATGCAGGGGCCATGAACACTGAAGCTTTCTTT
V: TRBV7-2; D: TRBD2; J: TRBJ2-7; size: many; length: 16; CDR3: CASSLLTGTSGYEQYF; DNA: TGTGCCAGCAGCTTATTGACCGGGACTAGCGGCTACGAGCAGTACTTC
V: TRBV7-9; D: NA; J: TRBJ2-2; size: few; length: 15; CDR3: CASSLATGFGGELFF; DNA: TGTGCCAGCAGCTTAGCAACAGGGTTTGGCGGGGAGCTGTTTTTT
V: TRBV3-1; D: TRBD2; J: TRBJ2-7; size: NA; length: 17; CDR3: CASSQNQGLAGVNEQYF; DNA: TGTGCCAGCAGCCAGAACCAGGGATTAGCGGGAGTCAACGAGCAGTACTTC
V: TRBV6-2/TRBV6-3; D: TRBD1; J: TRBJ2-7; size: many; length: 15; CDR3: CASSYEDRLSYEQYF; DNA: TGTGCCAGCAGTTACGAGGACAGGCTTTCCTACGAGCAGTACTTC
V: TRBV30; D: NA; J: TRBJ1-2; size: many; length: 13; CDR3: CAWSVRGSYGYTF; DNA: TGTGCCTGGAGTGTACGAGGGAGCTATGGCTACACCTTC
V: TRBV20-1; D: NA; J: TRBJ1-3; size: NA; length: 13; CDR3: CSAGAGRGNTIYF; DNA: TGCAGTGCAGGGGCAGGGAGAGGAAACACCATATATTTT
V: TRBV2; D: TRBD2; J: TRBJ2-1; size: NA; length: 14; CDR3: CASTTRTRNNEQFF; DNA: TGTGCCAGCACCACTCGGACTAGGAACAATGAGCAGTTCTTC
V: TRBV15; D: NA; J: TRBJ1-1; size: many; length: 13; CDR3: CATGPRVDTEAFF; DNA: TGTGCCACCGGACCAAGGGTGGACACTGAAGCTTTCTTT
V: TRBV27; D: TRBD2; J: TRBJ2-7; size: NA; length: 17; CDR3: CVSSRAAGTSGSFEQYF; DNA: TGTGTCAGCAGCCGAGCTGCCGGGACTAGCGGGAGTTTCGAGCAGTACTTC
V: TRBV6-1; D: TRBD2; J: TRBJ2-2; size: few; length: 15; CDR3: CASRRTGGNTGELFF; DNA: TGTGCCAGCAGGAGGACGGGAGGAAACACCGGGGAGCTGTTTTTT
V: TRBV20-1; D: NA; J: TRBJ2-1; size: NA; length: 15; CDR3: CSASSGREQYNEQFF; DNA: TGCAGTGCTAGTAGTGGCAGGGAACAATACAATGAGCAGTTCTTC
V: TRBV5-6; D: NA; J: TRBJ2-7; size: NA; length: 15; CDR3: CASSPTRTEAYEQYF; DNA: TGTGCCAGCAGCCCGACCCGGACAGAGGCCTACGAGCAGTACTTC
V: TRBV2; D: TRBD1; J: TRBJ2-7; size: many; length: 14; CDR3: CASSETGFGYEQYF; DNA: TGTGCCAGCAGTGAGACAGGGTTCGGGTACGAGCAGTACTTC
V: TRBV4-3; D: NA; J: TRBJ1-5; size: many; length: 15; CDR3: CASSQSWGANQPQHF; DNA: TGCGCCAGCAGCCAATCGTGGGGGGCGAATCAGCCCCAGCATTTT
V: TRBV27; D: TRBD1; J: TRBJ2-7; size: NA; length: 16; CDR3: CASSLSGQGIYYEQYF; DNA: TGTGCCAGCAGTTTATCGGGACAGGGGATTTACTACGAGCAGTACTTC
V: TRBV20-1; D: TRBD1; J: TRBJ1-2; size: many; length: 15; CDR3: CSATNLDRVAGGYTF; DNA: TGCAGTGCTACGAACCTGGACAGGGTTGCGGGGGGCTACACCTTC
V: TRBV5-4; D: NA; J: TRBJ1-4; size: few; length: 15; CDR3: CASSLTGRGNEKLFF; DNA: TGTGCCAGCAGCTTGACGGGGCGGGGTAATGAAAAACTGTTTTTT
V: TRBV6-1; D: TRBD2; J: TRBJ2-3; size: many; length: 16; CDR3: CASRFKRLASTDTQYF; DNA: TGTGCCAGCAGGTTTAAGAGACTAGCGAGCACAGATACGCAGTATTTT